These 21 T cell receptor beta chains originate from one sample sequenced in a study of blood T cell repertoires in COVID-19. Some clones are missing from TCRdb's copy, which holds only in-frame ones; the method was immunoSEQ multiplex PCR. The repertoire holds over 120,000 clones, nearly 80% seen once, with roughly 2.9% in the top ten. Sequencing was performed on PBMCs or T cells enriched from blood (not recorded which). These TCRs come from a woman in her forties or fifties who had recovered from COVID-19.

This sequence joins TRBV15 and TRBJ1-5, with D perhaps TRBD1 (5 bases). Germline V gene lookup returns CDR1 LNHNV and CDR2 YYDKDF (reference sequence). The CDR3 length is 14 residues. The V and J ends lost 1 base and 7 bases respectively, with 11 bases between them. The CDR3 reads CATSRVGEGQPQHF. The CDR3 region has the DNA TGTGCCACCAGCAGAGTAGGGGAGGGGCAGCCCCAGCATTTT. Full variable domain (remainder filled in from reference TRBV15 and TRBJ1-5): DAMVIQNPRYQVTQFGKPVTLSCSQTLNHNVMYWYQQKSSQAPKLLFHYYDKDFNNEADTPDNFQSRRPNTSFCFLDIRSPGLGDTAMYLCATSRVGEGQPQHFGDGTRLSIL.

CDR3 sequence: CASRKTSGPLTDTQYF. CDR3 bases: TGTGCCAGCAGGAAGACTAGCGGACCCCTCACAGATACGCAGTATTTT. This chain uses TRBV28 with TRBJ2-3; 9 bases are a match to TRBD2. Trimming cost V 6 bases and J 2 bases; bases outside gene matches: 9. Germline V lookup: CDR1 MDHEN, CDR2 SYDVKM. CDR3 size: 16 residues.

The chain employs TRBV3-1 (or the pseudogene TRBV3-2) and TRBJ1-2, with D possibly TRBD1 on 6 matching bases. The V end was cut by 4 bases, the J end by 2 bases, with 8 bases between. Germline-derived CDR1 and CDR2 are LGHDT and YNNKEL (reference sequence). The CDR3 is made up of 13 amino acids. The CDR3 DNA reads as TGTGCCAGCAGCCGGGACAAAAACTATGGCTACACCTTC. It codes for CASSRDKNYGYTF.

The genes are TRBV27 and TRBJ1-5; 9 nucleotides match TRBD1. Germline trimming cut 8 bases from V and 4 bases from J; bases unmatched to any gene: 9. The germline V gene encodes CDR1 MNHEY and CDR2 SMNVEV (reference sequence). This CDR3 spans 15 amino acids. The CDR3 nucleotides are TGTGCCAGCTCACGGGGGACAGGGATAAATCAGCCCCAGCATTTT. Translation: CASSRGTGINQPQHF.

The chain joins TRBV18 to TRBJ2-3, with a weak D call TRBD2 (6 bases). V lost 4 bases and J lost 1, with 15 bases in between. The germline gives CDR1 KGHSH, CDR2 LQKENI. CDR3 length: 16 residues. The DNA for the CDR3 is TGTGCCAGCTCACGTTTCGGGAGTCGGGGCACAGATACGCAGTATTTT. Its translation is CASSRFGSRGTDTQYF.

The chain couples TRBV19 to TRBJ2-2; perhaps TRBD2 as D (7 bases). The CDR3 runs to 14 residues. V dropped 7 bases and J dropped 4 bases, with 13 bases sitting between them. The germline CDR1 and CDR2 sequences are LNHDA and SQIVND (reference sequence). CDR3 nucleotide sequence: TGTGCCAGTAAGGGGGGGGCGCTCACCGGGGAGCTGTTTTTT. Translation: CASKGGALTGELFF.

CDR3 bases: TGTGCCAGTAGTATTAAACAGGGACACGAGCAGTACTTC. Its translation: CASSIKQGHEQYF. The gene calls are TRBV19 and TRBJ2-7; tentative D call: TRBD1 (6 bases). CDR3 size: 13 residues. The germline V and J ends were trimmed by 3 bases and 5 bases, with 11 bases remaining between them. The germline V gene has CDR1 LNHDA and CDR2 SQIVND (reference sequence).

V and J are TRBV11-1 and TRBJ2-7; D perhaps matches TRBD1 (5 bases). The V gene lost 3 bases and the J gene lost 6 bases, with 6 bases spanning the gap. This CDR3 comprises 11 residues. Per germline, CDR1 SGHAT and CDR2 FQDESV (reference sequence). CDR3 nucleotide sequence: TGTGCCAGCAGCTTCAGGGCCGAGCAGTACTTC. Translated: CASSFRAEQYF.

The sample holds one count of this clone. The rearrangement uses TRBV4-1 and TRBJ2-7, with 14 nucleotides matching TRBD2. Per germline, CDR1 MGHRA and CDR2 YSYEKL. The CDR3 extends over 16 amino acids. V lost 1 base to trimming and J lost 4 bases; unmatched junction nucleotides: 3. CDR3 region: CASSQGGLAGGYEQYF. The CDR3, as DNA: TGCGCCAGCAGCCAAGGAGGACTAGCGGGAGGATACGAGCAGTACTTC.

This clone was counted once. The V and J genes are TRBV28 and TRBJ1-2; 7 nucleotides agree with TRBD1. V shed 2 bases, J shed 4 bases, and the junction held 1 base outside the gene matches. The CDR3 extends over 13 amino acids. Germline V CDR1 and CDR2: MDHEN, SYDVKM. The CDR3 nucleotides read TGTGCCAGCAGTTTACAGGGGGGCTATGGCTACACCTTC. Protein sequence: CASSLQGGYGYTF.

V gene TRBV5-1 combines with J gene TRBJ2-1, with 8 bases aligning to TRBD1. The CDR3 is made up of 13 amino acids. Germline-derived CDR1 and CDR2 are SGHRS and YFSETQ. J was trimmed by 6 bases and V by 4 bases; bases with no gene match: 3. The CDR3 region is CASSLDRANEQFF. CDR3 DNA: TGCGCCAGCAGCCTGGACAGGGCCAATGAGCAGTTCTTC.

J is TRBJ2-5 and V is TRBV5-1, with 8 nucleotides matching TRBD2. With 0 bases clipped from V and 4 bases from J, the junction kept 8 bases outside the gene matches. The CDR3 totals 16 residues. Per the germline V gene, CDR1 is SGHRS and CDR2 is YFSETQ. CDR3 nucleotide sequence: TGCGCCAGCAGCTTGGTTCTAGCGGGTGTGGGAGAGACCCAGTACTTC. This encodes CASSLVLAGVGETQYF.

This clone was seen only a few times. The CDR3 bases are TGTGCCAGCAGCCAAAGAAGAGGCCTGGAGACCCAGTACTTC. It specifies CASSQRRGLETQYF. The chain recombines TRBV3-1 (or the pseudogene TRBV3-2) with TRBJ2-5; no definite D call. V was cut by 2 bases and J by 5 bases, with 12 bases left in between. The CDR3 has 14 amino acids. Germline CDR1 and CDR2: LGHDT and YNNKEL (reference sequence).

The rearrangement uses TRBV2 and TRBJ2-3; 9 positions match TRBD2. The CDR3 covers 14 residues. Germline V gene data show CDR1 as SNHLY and CDR2 as FYNNEI. The trim removed 9 bases at V and 2 bases at J, leaving 6 bases unmatched. The CDR3 protein is CAREAGGLTDTQYF. CDR3 DNA sequence: TGTGCCAGGGAAGCGGGAGGCCTCACAGATACGCAGTATTTT.

A few counts support this clone. The rearrangement uses TRBV11-3 and TRBJ2-7; weak D call: TRBD2 (7 bases). CDR3 size: 19 residues. The germline gives CDR1 SGHNT, CDR2 YENEEA. V lost 1 base to trimming and J lost 5 bases, with 27 bases between them. The CDR3 loop is CASSLGVLAGAHSTDEQYF. CDR3 coding DNA: TGTGCCAGCAGCTTAGGTGTTCTCGCGGGGGCCCATTCAACCGACGAGCAGTACTTC.

This clone occurred many times. The CDR3 nucleotides read TGCGCCAGCAGCCTCCGGACTAGCGGGGGAGCGGCCGAGCAGTACTTC. Translated, it gives CASSLRTSGGAAEQYF. The chain recombines TRBV4-1 with TRBJ2-7; 13 nucleotides agree with TRBD2. The CDR3 runs 16 residues. Germline V CDR1 and CDR2: MGHRA, YSYEKL. J gave up 6 bases and V 4 bases, and 9 bases lay outside the gene matches.

The chain uses TRBV7-6 and TRBJ1-2; no definite D call. Between the trimmed V and J ends, which lost 1 base and 4 bases, there was a span of 13 bases. The CDR3 spans 15 residues. The germline CDR1 and CDR2 sequences are SGHVS and FNYEAQ. Here the CDR3 DNA reads TGTGCCAGCAGCTTAGGTTCAACTAACTTCTATGGCTACACCTTC. Translating gives CASSLGSTNFYGYTF.

The chain employs TRBV5-4 and TRBJ1-2, with 8 bases aligning to TRBD1. From germline, CDR1 is SGHNT and CDR2 YYREEE (reference sequence). The CDR3 is 15 residues long. With 2 bases clipped from V and 2 bases from J, the junction kept 5 bases outside the gene matches. The CDR3 here is CASSFSGQGNYGYTF. The CDR3 DNA is TGTGCCAGCAGCTTTTCAGGACAGGGAAACTATGGCTACACCTTC.

This clone was counted only a few times. The rearrangement links TRBV10-3 to TRBJ1-2; 10 nucleotides align to TRBD1. V was clipped by 4 bases and J by 7 bases; unmatched bases: 3. Germline V lookup: CDR1 ENHRY, CDR2 SYGVKD. The CDR3 extends over 13 amino acids. This chain's CDR3 is CAISGDRGLGYTF. CDR3 bases: TGTGCCATCAGTGGCGACAGGGGGCTTGGCTACACCTTC.

In DNA form, the CDR3 reads TGTGCCTGGAGTGTTGCGGGGGCCACTGAAGCTTTCTTT. Residues: CAWSVAGATEAFF. The rearrangement links TRBV30 to TRBJ1-1, with a weak D call TRBD1 (6 bases). The CDR3 is 13 amino acids. The germline V gene has CDR1 GTSNPN and CDR2 SVGIG (reference sequence). V lost 0 bases and J 4 bases, leaving 9 bases between the germline ends.

This clone turned up a few times. The V gene is TRBV28, the J gene TRBJ2-5; 9 nucleotides agree with TRBD2. The junction had 9 bases not matched to a gene; V was cut back by 2 bases and J by 5 bases. CDR1 and CDR2 (germline): MDHEN, SYDVKM. The length of the CDR3 is 16 residues. CDR3 sequence reads: CASSLGGGRAGETQYF. Written as DNA, the CDR3 is TGTGCCAGCAGTTTAGGTGGCGGGAGGGCCGGGGAGACCCAGTACTTC.